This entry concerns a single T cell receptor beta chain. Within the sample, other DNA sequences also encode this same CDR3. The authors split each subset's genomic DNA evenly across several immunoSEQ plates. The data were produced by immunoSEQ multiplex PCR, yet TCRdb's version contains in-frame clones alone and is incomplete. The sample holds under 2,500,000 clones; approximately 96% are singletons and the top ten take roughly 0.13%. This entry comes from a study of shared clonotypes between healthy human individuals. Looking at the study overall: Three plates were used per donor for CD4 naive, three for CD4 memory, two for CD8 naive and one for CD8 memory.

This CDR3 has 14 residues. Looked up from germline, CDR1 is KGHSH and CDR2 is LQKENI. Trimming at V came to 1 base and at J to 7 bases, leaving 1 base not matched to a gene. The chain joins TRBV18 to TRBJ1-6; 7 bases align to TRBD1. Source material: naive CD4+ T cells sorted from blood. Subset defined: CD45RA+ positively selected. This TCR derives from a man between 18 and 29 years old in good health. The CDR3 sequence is CASSPLQGNSPLHF. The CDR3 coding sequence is TGTGCCAGCTCACCACTACAGGGGAATTCACCCCTCCACTTT.